Below are 20 T cell receptor beta chains sequenced from a single sample in a study of control samples from healthy donors and cancer patients. Measured with immunoSEQ multiplex PCR; TCRdb has only the in-frame clones, and not every one. The top ten clones hold over 1.5% of a sample with roughly 190,000 clones, approximately 90% of them seen once. Sequencing was carried out using blood. The receptors were sampled from a man in his thirties or forties in good health.

This chain joins TRBV6-5 and TRBJ2-7; 10 nucleotides align to TRBD1. With V trimmed by 1 base and J by 5 bases, 8 bases remained unmatched. In germline, CDR1 is MNHEY, CDR2 SVGAGI. The CDR3 covers 16 residues. In DNA, the CDR3 is TGTGCCAGCAGTTACTTCTCCCGGACAGGGGGGAACGAGCAGTACTTC. Its protein product is CASSYFSRTGGNEQYF.

The chain couples TRBV18 to TRBJ2-7; possible D gene TRBD2, 7 bases. Trimming took 2 bases from V and 7 from J, leaving 12 bases between them. This CDR3 has 13 residues. CDR1 and CDR2 from the germline V gene are KGHSH and LQKENI. CDR3 region: CASSPNRGAEQYF. CDR3 nucleotides: TGTGCCAGCTCACCAAATCGGGGGGCTGAGCAGTACTTC.

This rearrangement joins TRBV3-1 (or the pseudogene TRBV3-2) to TRBJ1-3; possibly TRBD1 for D (5 bases). Germline CDR1 LGHDT, CDR2 YNNKEL (reference sequence). The V end was cut by 1 base, the J end by 4 bases, with 11 bases between. This CDR3 has 15 amino acids. The CDR3: CASSQGSQGGNTIYF. CDR3 nucleotide sequence: TGTGCCAGCAGCCAAGGCTCCCAGGGAGGAAACACCATATATTTT.

This CDR3 reads CASSLVAGGHNEQFF. In DNA form, the CDR3 reads TGTGCCAGCAGCCTTGTAGCGGGGGGTCACAATGAGCAGTTCTTC. This chain links TRBV5-5 with TRBJ2-1; TRBD2 agrees at 10 bases. The ends lost 4 bases at V and 5 bases at J; junction bases unmatched: 6. Germline V gene sequence: CDR1 SGHKS, CDR2 YYEKEE (reference sequence). CDR3 length: 15 residues.

The chain joins TRBV19 to TRBJ1-1; a weak D match, TRBD1 (5 bases). The CDR3 runs to 13 residues. Trimming took off 3 bases at V and 3 bases at J, with 8 bases between the two ends. CDR1 LNHDA and CDR2 SQIVND come from the germline V gene (reference sequence). The CDR3 protein is CASSMKGDTEAFF. The CDR3 DNA is TGTGCCAGTAGTATGAAAGGGGACACTGAAGCTTTCTTT.

The V gene is TRBV21-1, the J gene TRBJ2-7; the DNA was not used to check the table's D call, TRBD2. TRBV21-1 is given as a pseudogene. The CDR3 is 15 residues long. The CDR3 sequence is CASSKPQRGIYEQYF. CDR3 in DNA: TGTGCCAGCAGCAAACCCCAGCGGGGGATCTACGAGCAGTACTTC.

The gene calls are TRBV11-3 and TRBJ2-1; 16 nucleotides line up with TRBD2. The CDR3 sequence is 17 residues long. The trim removed 4 bases at V and 6 bases at J, leaving 6 bases unmatched. The germline CDR1 and CDR2 sequences are SGHNT and YENEEA. CDR3 DNA: TGTGCCAGCAGCTCCGGGACTAGCGGGGGGGCCGCCAATGAGCAGTTCTTC. The encoded protein is CASSSGTSGGAANEQFF.

The chain employs TRBV2 and TRBJ1-4; D remains ambiguous. Trimming left V 3 bases short and J 7 bases short, with 6 bases between. Germline V gives CDR1 SNHLY, CDR2 FYNNEI. CDR3 length: 12 amino acids. The DNA for the CDR3 is TGTGCCAGCAGTGAGAATTCTGAAAAACTGTTTTTT. Translation gives CASSENSEKLFF.

This clone showed up just a few times. The chain combines TRBV2 with TRBJ2-7; TRBD1 matches 9 bases. V gave up 7 bases and J gave up 0 bases; unmatched junction bases: 4. Germline CDR1 and CDR2: SNHLY and FYNNEI. This CDR3 has 14 residues. CDR3 in DNA: TGTGCCAGCACCAGGGACAGGGCCTCCTACGAGCAGTACTTC. Residues: CASTRDRASYEQYF.

This rearrangement joins TRBV11-2 to TRBJ2-2, with D possibly called TRBD1 or TRBD2 (5 bases each). V shed 3 bases and J shed 2 bases, with 22 bases lying between them. CDR1 is SGHAT and CDR2 is FQNNGV in the germline V gene. The length of the CDR3 is 19 residues. CDR3 loop: CASSFPTQGPKSNTGELFF. The CDR3 DNA follows: TGTGCCAGCAGCTTCCCAACCCAGGGACCAAAGTCTAACACCGGGGAGCTGTTTTTT.

The chain joins TRBV10-2 to TRBJ2-1; 9 bases match TRBD1. With V trimmed by 7 bases and J by 1 base, 2 bases remained unmatched. CDR1 and CDR2 (germline): WSHSY, SAAADI. This CDR3 has 14 residues. The chain's CDR3 is CASTGQGSYNEQFF. As DNA, the CDR3 is TGCGCCAGCACGGGACAGGGATCCTACAATGAGCAGTTCTTC.

V usage is TRBV11-2 and J usage is TRBJ2-2; 7 nucleotides align to TRBD1. Germline CDR1 reads SGHAT; CDR2 reads FQNNGV. The CDR3 covers 14 residues. V lost 6 bases to trimming and J lost 0 bases; unmatched junction nucleotides: 1. CDR3 amino acids: CASRTGPNTGELFF. CDR3 DNA sequence: TGTGCCAGCAGGACAGGGCCGAACACCGGGGAGCTGTTTTTT.

V gene TRBV19 combines with J gene TRBJ2-1, with a weak D call TRBD2 (5 bases). Per the germline V gene, CDR1 is LNHDA and CDR2 is SQIVND (reference sequence). Between the trimmed V and J ends, which lost 1 base and 5 bases, there was a span of 15 bases. This CDR3 comprises 16 residues. This CDR3 reads CASSIAGVWEHNEQFF. DNA of the CDR3: TGTGCCAGTAGTATAGCCGGGGTGTGGGAGCACAATGAGCAGTTCTTC. The full variable domain, completed using reference TRBV19 and TRBJ2-1, is DGGITQSPKYLFRKEGQNVTLSCEQNLNHDAMYWYRQDPGQGLRLIYYSQIVNDFQKGDIAEGYSVSREKKESFPLTVTSAQKNPTAFYLCASSIAGVWEHNEQFFGPGTRLTVL.

This sequence joins TRBV2 and TRBJ1-6; the D is unclear. V lost 6 bases to trimming and J lost 6 bases, with 9 bases between them. The germline V gene encodes CDR1 SNHLY and CDR2 FYNNEI. The CDR3 totals 13 residues. CDR3 sequence reads: CASRQTTNSPLHF. In DNA form, the CDR3 reads TGTGCCAGCAGACAGACTACTAATTCACCCCTCCACTTT. Together with reference TRBV2 and TRBJ1-6, the CDR3 gives the full variable domain: EPEVTQTPSHQVTQMGQEVILRCVPISNHLYFYWYRQILGQKVEFLVSFYNNEISEKSEIFDDQFSVERPDGSNFTLKIRSTKLEDSAMYFCASRQTTNSPLHFGNGTRLTVT.

The J gene is TRBJ2-1, the V gene TRBV29-1; possibly TRBD1 or TRBD2 for D (5 bases each). The V gene lost 8 bases and the J gene lost 6 bases, with 20 bases spanning the gap. This CDR3 is 14 amino acids long. In germline, CDR1 is SQVTM, CDR2 ANQGSEA. The CDR3: CSTDGAGILNEQFF. CDR3 DNA: TGCAGCACCGACGGGGCAGGGATCCTCAATGAGCAGTTCTTC.

This sequence joins TRBV5-8 and TRBJ2-7, with unresolved D. Germline-derived CDR1 and CDR2 are SGHTS and YDEGEE. The CDR3 has 14 amino acids. V lost 1 base, J lost 0 bases, and 8 bases lay in between. The CDR3 here is CASSLTISSYEQYF. The CDR3 bases are TGTGCCAGCAGCTTGACGATTAGCTCCTACGAGCAGTACTTC.

V and J are TRBV5-1 and TRBJ1-3; possibly TRBD1 for D (6 bases). Germline V gives CDR1 SGHRS, CDR2 YFSETQ. With 1 base removed from V and 8 bases from J, the gap between germline ends came to 10 bases. CDR3 size: 13 residues. CDR3 in amino acids: CASSLTGRDTIYF. The CDR3 DNA reads TGCGCCAGCAGCTTGACAGGGAGGGACACCATATATTTT. The whole variable domain, remainder taken from reference TRBV5-1 and TRBJ1-3, is KAGVTQTPRYLIKTRGQQVTLSCSPISGHRSVSWYQQTPGQGLQFLFEYFSETQRNKGNFPGRFSGRQFSNSRSEMNVSTLELGDSALYLCASSLTGRDTIYFGEGSWLTVV.

This CDR3 is CAISGGTGDQPQHF. CDR3 nucleotides: TGTGCCATCAGTGGAGGGACAGGAGATCAGCCCCAGCATTTT. The chain is built from TRBV10-3 and TRBJ1-5; 8 bases fit TRBD1. Trimming cost V 4 bases and J 5 bases; bases outside gene matches: 4. CDR1 ENHRY and CDR2 SYGVKD come from the germline V gene. CDR3 length: 14 residues.

This chain uses TRBV30 with TRBJ1-1, with TRBD1 matching 11 bases. V was pared by 4 bases and J by 0 bases, with 4 bases of the junction left unmatched. The CDR3 contains 15 residues. Germline CDR1 reads GTSNPN; CDR2 reads SVGIG (reference sequence). The CDR3 DNA is TGTGCCTGGACGCGGACAGGGGGCCTGAACACTGAAGCTTTCTTT. It encodes CAWTRTGGLNTEAFF.

The chain has TRBV6-2 or TRBV6-3 and TRBJ2-7; 7 nucleotides match TRBD1. Germline CDR1 MNHEY, CDR2 SVGEGT. This CDR3 is 16 amino acids long. J gave up 2 bases and V 2 bases, and 9 bases lay outside the gene matches. The CDR3 coding sequence is TGTGCCAGCAGTTACGGGAGTGGGGGACAGACCTACGAGCAGTACTTC. This sequence encodes CASSYGSGGQTYEQYF.